The 7 T cell receptor beta chains below were found in one sample sequenced in a study of T cells in pancreatic ductal adenocarcinoma. The selected patients with pancreatic ductal adenocarcinoma had surgery but no neoadjuvant therapy. Sequenced by immunoSEQ multiplex PCR; TCRdb stores in-frame clones only, minus some. The repertoire consists of about 31,000 clones, with over 85% occurring once and the leading ten covering more than 2%. Input material: PBMCs. The receptor source for this set is a human donor with pancreatic ductal adenocarcinoma.

This chain connects TRBV6-6 to TRBJ2-7, with 8 bases lining up with TRBD1. Germline values: CDR1 MNHNY, CDR2 SVGAGI (reference sequence). The CDR3 covers 14 residues. The trim removed 5 bases at V and 3 bases at J, leaving 6 bases unmatched. This CDR3 is CASSTRTGIYEQYF. In nucleotides, the CDR3 is TGTGCCAGCAGTACGCGGACAGGGATCTACGAGCAGTACTTC.

The V gene is TRBV7-9, the J gene TRBJ2-1; D possibly corresponds to TRBD1 (6 bases). CDR3 length: 13 residues. Trimming pared 1 base from V and 9 bases from J, leaving 10 bases between. Germline lookup yields CDR1 SEHNR and CDR2 FQNEAQ (reference sequence). The CDR3 region is CASSLDRGSEQFF. DNA of the CDR3: TGTGCCAGCAGCTTAGATAGGGGGAGTGAGCAGTTCTTC. Looking up the rest from reference TRBV7-9 and TRBJ2-1 gives the full variable domain: DTGVSQNPRHKITKRGQNVTFRCDPISEHNRLYWYRQTLGQGPEFLTYFQNEAQLEKSRLLSDRFSAERPKGSFSTLEIQRTEQGDSAMYLCASSLDRGSEQFFGPGTRLTVL.

V and J are TRBV29-1 and TRBJ2-5, with no clear D. Trimming removed 7 bases at V and 5 bases at J, with 8 bases between. The CDR3 has 10 residues. Germline lookup yields CDR1 SQVTM and CDR2 ANQGSEA. CDR3 coding DNA: TGCAGCGCCCGATGGGAGACCCAGTACTTC. Translation gives CSARWETQYF.

This clone was found once. This chain connects TRBV5-1 to TRBJ2-2, with 12 bases matching TRBD2. V shed 4 bases, J shed 3 bases, and the junction held 4 bases outside the gene matches. Germline V lookup: CDR1 SGHRS, CDR2 YFSETQ. The CDR3 has 16 residues. The CDR3 nucleotides read TGCGCCAGCAGCCCGACTAGCGGGGGCCACACCGGGGAGCTGTTTTTT. Translating it yields CASSPTSGGHTGELFF.

The V call is TRBV5-1, the J call TRBJ2-7, with 7 nucleotides matching TRBD1. V lost 4 bases to trimming and J lost 1 base; unmatched junction nucleotides: 5. In germline, CDR1 is SGHRS, CDR2 YFSETQ. CDR3 length: 14 amino acids. CDR3 residues: CASSLGTASYEQYF. In nucleotides, the CDR3 is TGCGCCAGCAGCCTCGGGACAGCATCCTACGAGCAGTACTTC.

The rearrangement uses TRBV6-1 and TRBJ2-3, with 9 bases identical to TRBD2. The CDR3 is 16 amino acids. V gave up 3 bases and J gave up 1 base; unmatched junction bases: 5. Per the germline V gene, CDR1 is MNHNS and CDR2 is SASEGT. As DNA, the CDR3 is TGTGCCAGCAGTGAGTCGGCGGGAGGGGGCACAGATACGCAGTATTTT. Amino acids: CASSESAGGGTDTQYF.

The chain carries TRBV2 and TRBJ2-2, with D perhaps matching TRBD2 (5 bases). The CDR3 sequence is 16 residues long. CDR1 is SNHLY, CDR2 FYNNEI, per germline. V was shortened by 6 bases and J by 4 bases, with 18 bases between the two germline ends. The CDR3 is CASSQLGPSATGELFF. In nucleotides, the CDR3 is TGTGCCAGCAGCCAACTAGGACCTTCGGCCACCGGGGAGCTGTTTTTT.